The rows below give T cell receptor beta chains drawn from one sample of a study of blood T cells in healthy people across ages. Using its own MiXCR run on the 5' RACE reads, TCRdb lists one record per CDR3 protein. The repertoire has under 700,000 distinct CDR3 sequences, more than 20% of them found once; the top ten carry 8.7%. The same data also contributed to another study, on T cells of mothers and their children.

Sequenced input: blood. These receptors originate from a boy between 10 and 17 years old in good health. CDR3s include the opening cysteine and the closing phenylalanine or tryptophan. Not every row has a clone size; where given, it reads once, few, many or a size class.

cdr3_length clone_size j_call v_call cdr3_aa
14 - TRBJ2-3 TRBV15 CATSRDHSTDTQYF
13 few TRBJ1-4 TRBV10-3 CAISDRVNEKLFF
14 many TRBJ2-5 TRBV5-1 CASSLEGPGETQYF
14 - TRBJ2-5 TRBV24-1 CATSDFGREETQYF
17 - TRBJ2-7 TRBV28 CASRPNPGTGVIYEQYF
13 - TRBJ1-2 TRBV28 CASSITAVYGYTF
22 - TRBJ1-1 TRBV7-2 CASSFSRVRTHVRGVSFTEAFF
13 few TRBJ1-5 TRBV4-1 CASGYRSNQPQHF
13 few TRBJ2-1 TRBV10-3 CAISVRGYNEQFF
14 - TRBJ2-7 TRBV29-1 CSVGPGAVSYEQYF
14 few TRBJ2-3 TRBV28 CASGVSYSTDTQYF
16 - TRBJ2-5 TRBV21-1 CASSNFWTGGRETQYF
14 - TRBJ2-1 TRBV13 CASSLGDRDNEQFF
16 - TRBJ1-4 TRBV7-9 CASSLMEHATNEKLFF
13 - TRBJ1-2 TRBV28 CASSYKSGYGNTF
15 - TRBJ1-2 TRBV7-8 CASSLEADGGYGYTF
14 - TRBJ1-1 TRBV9 CASSVEGMGTEAFF
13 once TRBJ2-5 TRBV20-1 CSVGLTGRETQYF
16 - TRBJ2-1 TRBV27 CASSSGLAGARDEQFF
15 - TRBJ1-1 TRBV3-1 CASSGRPQGAAEAFF
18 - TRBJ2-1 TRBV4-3 CASSQGNLRTSSYNEQFF
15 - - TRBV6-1 CAARGGGPSYDEQFF
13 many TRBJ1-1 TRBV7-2 CASSHGHSGEAFF
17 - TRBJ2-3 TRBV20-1 CSARGLAGDLGTDTQYF
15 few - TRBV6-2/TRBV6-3 CASRDTSTGRYEQYF
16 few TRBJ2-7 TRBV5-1 CASSSQGPDRTYEQYF
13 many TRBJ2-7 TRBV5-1 CASSLSTSYEQYF
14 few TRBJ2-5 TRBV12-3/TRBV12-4 CAGSFGGGGETQYF
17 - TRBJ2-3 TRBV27 CASSLLSVSGGVDTQYF
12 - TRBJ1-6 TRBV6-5 CASSLRGAPLHF
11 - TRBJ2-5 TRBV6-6 CASLTGETQYF
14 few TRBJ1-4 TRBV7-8 CASSLHGRREKLFF
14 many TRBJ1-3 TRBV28 CASSFGGSGNTIYF
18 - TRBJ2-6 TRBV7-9 CASSHSPGSGSGANVLTF
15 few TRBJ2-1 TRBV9 CASSVGAPPYNEQFF
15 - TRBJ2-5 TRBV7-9 CASSLLTSGGETQYF
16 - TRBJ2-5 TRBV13 CASSLGASRPSETQYF
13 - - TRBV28 CASSTTNSGAQFF
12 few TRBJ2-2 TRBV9 CASSATGVELFF
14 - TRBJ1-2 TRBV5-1 CASSLDGLARGYTF
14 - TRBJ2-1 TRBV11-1 CACSAWTGYNEQFF
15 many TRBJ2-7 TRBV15 CATSRVPAISYEQYF
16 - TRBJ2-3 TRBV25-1 CASSELGGAGRDTQYF
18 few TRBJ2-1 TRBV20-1 CSARDAWRAGGPDNEQFF
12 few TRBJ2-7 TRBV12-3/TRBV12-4 CASTTGTYEQYF
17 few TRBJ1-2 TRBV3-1 CASSQAGTGGGSYGYTF
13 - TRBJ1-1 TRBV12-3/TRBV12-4 CASTVQGDTEAFF
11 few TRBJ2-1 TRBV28 CAIRGYNEQFF
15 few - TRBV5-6 CASSLERGVHNEQFF
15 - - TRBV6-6 CASSSPDRKPYEQYF
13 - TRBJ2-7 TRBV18 CASSPPLRDEQYF
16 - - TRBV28 CASSPRGLAGWDEQFF
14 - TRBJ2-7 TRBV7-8 CASSLDGTAYEQYF
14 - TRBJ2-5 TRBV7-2 CASSPDRAVETQYF
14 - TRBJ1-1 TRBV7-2 CASSLKGADTEAFF